Following are 26 T cell receptor beta chains from one sample sequenced in a study of blood T cells in healthy people across ages. Alongside a J-beta primer mix, a sample-barcoded 5' primer served in a second PCR lasting roughly 7 to 11 cycles. TCRdb reprocessed the 5' RACE reads via MiXCR and lists one record per CDR3 protein. The data contain approximately 2,000,000 distinct CDR3 sequences, 39% of them singletons. The sequencing input was blood. These receptors all stem from a human donor in good health.

In this sample, this clonotype turned up many times. The gene calls are TRBV7-2 and TRBJ1-5; the D is unclear. This CDR3 is built from 15 residues. CDR1 and CDR2 from the germline V gene are SGHTA and FQGNSA. V was trimmed by 1 base and J by 3 bases, leaving 10 bases between them. The CDR3 here is CASSLVGGSNQPQHF. For the CDR3, the DNA is TGTGCCAGCAGCTTAGTGGGCGGGTCCAATCAGCCCCAGCATTTT.

This CDR3 is CASSPYGQGETQYF. For the CDR3, the DNA is TGTGCCAGCAGCCCCTATGGGCAAGGAGAGACCCAGTACTTC. This rearrangement joins TRBV7-7 to TRBJ2-7, with D unclear. The better agreement between TRBJ2-5 and the DNA end casts doubt on the J call. The CDR3 sequence is 14 residues long. Germline CDR1 and CDR2: SSHAT and FNYEAQ (reference sequence).

The chain employs TRBV18 and TRBJ2-7; D not resolved. Looked up from germline, CDR1 is KGHSH and CDR2 is LQKENI. The CDR3 extends over 15 amino acids. V shed 1 base and J shed 0 bases, with 10 bases lying between them. CDR3 DNA: TGTGCCAGCTCACCACGGCGGACGAACTCCTACGAGCAGTACTTC. It specifies CASSPRRTNSYEQYF. Full variable domain (rest looked up from reference TRBV18 and TRBJ2-7): NAGVMQNPRHLVRRRGQEARLRCSPMKGHSHVYWYRQLPEEGLKFMVYLQKENIIDESGMPKERFSAEFPKEGPSILRIQQVVRGDSAAYFCASSPRRTNSYEQYFGPGTRLTVT.

Ten or more counts support this clonotype. This chain connects TRBV5-5 to TRBJ2-3; D remains ambiguous. V gave up 4 bases and J gave up 0 bases, with 12 bases separating them. The germline V gene encodes CDR1 SGHKS and CDR2 YYEKEE (reference sequence). The CDR3 length is 15 residues. CDR3 residues: CASSPPRMSTDTQYF. The CDR3 DNA sequence: TGTGCCAGCAGCCCCCCTCGGATGAGCACAGATACGCAGTATTTT.

The chain recombines TRBV5-1 with TRBJ2-1, with TRBD2 matching over 10 bases. The V gene end was trimmed by 0 bases and the J gene end by 9 bases; junction bases not matched to a gene: 12. This CDR3 contains 17 residues. Germline values: CDR1 SGHRS, CDR2 YFSETQ. As DNA, the CDR3 is TGCGCCAGCAGCTTGGGGCTAGCGGGGGCCTCCCGGGGTGAGCAGTTCTTC. This codes for CASSLGLAGASRGEQFF.

The chain has TRBV5-5 and TRBJ1-6; the D gene is possibly TRBD1 (6 bases). Per germline, CDR1 SGHKS and CDR2 YYEKEE (reference sequence). This CDR3 is built from 14 residues. Trimming took 3 bases from V and 8 from J, leaving 12 bases between them. In DNA, the CDR3 is TGTGCCAGCAGCTACCGGGAGGGGGATTCACCCCTCCACTTT. Its translation: CASSYREGDSPLHF.

A note on this clonotype: A clone one base away is much larger, so this may be a read error. CDR3 nucleotides: TGTGCCATCAAAGGGGGCCAAGAGACCCAGTACTTC. Its protein is CAIKGGQETQYF. The chain combines TRBV10-3 with TRBJ2-5; D might be TRBD1 (6 bases). The length of the CDR3 is 12 residues. With 7 bases removed from V and 1 base from J, the gap between germline ends came to 7 bases. CDR1 and CDR2 (germline): ENHRY, SYGVKD.

This clonotype has more than one count but fewer than ten. At one end, the junction sequence differs from germline, possibly due to a read error. The chain combines TRBV20-1 with TRBJ1-1; D uncertain. The germline V gene has CDR1 DFQATT and CDR2 SNEGSKA (reference sequence). CDR3 length: 13 amino acids. The CDR3 here is CSATRTANIEAFF. The CDR3 coding sequence is TGCAGTGCAACCCGGACCGCGAACATTGAAGCTTTCTTT.

This chain links TRBV7-6 with TRBJ1-1; D is possibly TRBD1 (5 bases). V lost 0 bases and J 1 base, leaving 12 bases between the germline ends. Germline CDR1 SGHVS, CDR2 FNYEAQ. The length of the CDR3 is 16 residues. This CDR3 is CASSLAHRTANTEAFF. For the CDR3, the DNA is TGTGCCAGCAGCTTAGCACACAGGACGGCGAACACTGAAGCTTTCTTT.

The CDR3 DNA is TGTGCCAGCAGCTTGAAGCTGAGAACCTTCTCTGGGGCCAACGTCCTGACTTTC. It codes for CASSLKLRTFSGANVLTF. V usage is TRBV5-6 and J usage is TRBJ2-6, with unresolved D. Trimming took off 1 base at V and 0 bases at J, with 14 bases between the two ends. CDR3 size: 18 residues. CDR1 and CDR2 from the germline V gene are SGHDT and YYEEEE.

The CDR3 bases are TGTGCCATCAGTGAGTCTGCTAGCGGGGGGGCCTCACCCACAGATACGCAGTATTTT. This gives the protein CAISESASGGASPTDTQYF. This chain links TRBV10-3 with TRBJ2-3; 12 nucleotides agree with TRBD2. This CDR3 is 19 amino acids long. Germline V lookup: CDR1 ENHRY, CDR2 SYGVKD. The J segment lost 2 bases and the V segment lost 0 bases, leaving 9 bases of the junction unmatched.

Details on this clonotype: The junction departs from the called germline gene at one end, perhaps through a read error. This chain links TRBV7-2 with TRBJ2-7; D is unresolved. CDR1 SGHTA and CDR2 FQGNSA come from the germline V gene. This CDR3 comprises 13 residues. CDR3 in amino acids: CAGSSQRSYEQYF. The CDR3 nucleotides read TGTGCCGGCAGCTCCCAAAGGAGTTACGAGCAGTACTTC. Complete variable domain (other parts from reference TRBV7-2 and TRBJ2-7): GAGVSQSPSNKVTEKGKDVELRCDPISGHTALYWYRQSLGQGLEFLIYFQGNSAPDKSGLPSDRFSAERTGGSVSTLTIQRTQQEDSAVYLCAGSSQRSYEQYFGPGTRLTVT.

V usage is TRBV12-3 or TRBV12-4 and J usage is TRBJ1-1; TRBD1 is a possible D gene (6 bases). V shed 2 bases and J shed 5 bases, with 12 bases lying between them. The CDR3 sequence is 14 residues long. The CDR3 coding sequence is TGTGCCAGCAGTTTATCCAGGGGTGGAACTGAAGCTTTCTTT. It is translated as CASSLSRGGTEAFF.

This clonotype appeared a few times. This chain joins TRBV6-1 and TRBJ1-2; 8 bases match TRBD1. This CDR3 contains 14 residues. Germline CDR1 is MNHNS and CDR2 is SASEGT. With 3 bases clipped from V and 8 bases from J, the junction kept 8 bases outside the gene matches. The CDR3 region has the DNA TGTGCCAGCAGTGACCCAGGGACAGGCCTCGGCTACACCTTC. Translation gives CASSDPGTGLGYTF.

The chain is built from TRBV28 and TRBJ2-7; the match to TRBD1 covers 8 bases. The CDR3 is 16 residues long. Germline CDR1 and CDR2: MDHEN and SYDVKM. With V trimmed by 5 bases and J by 3 bases, 12 bases remained unmatched. The CDR3 DNA follows: TGTGCCAGCAGTCCCTCCCGGGACAGGATATTCTACGAGCAGTACTTC. It codes for CASSPSRDRIFYEQYF.

This clonotype appeared a single time. The rearrangement links TRBV7-3 to TRBJ1-1; 9 bases are shared with TRBD1. The CDR3 loop spans 17 amino acids. The germline CDR1 and CDR2 sequences are SGHTA and FQGTGA. V lost 2 bases and J lost 5; bases outside the gene matches: 12. Here the CDR3 DNA reads TGTGCCAGCAGCTTATGGGTCGTGGGACAGGGAGGGACTGAAGCTTTCTTT. Translating gives CASSLWVVGQGGTEAFF.

The chain has TRBV3-1 and TRBJ2-1, with D perhaps being TRBD1 or TRBD2 (6 bases each). Germline loops: CDR1 LGHDT, CDR2 YNNKEL (reference sequence). This CDR3 has 15 residues. V lost 8 bases, J lost 0 bases, and 14 bases lay in between. CDR3 DNA: TGTGCCAGCGGTCCGGGGGCCCTCTCCTACAATGAGCAGTTCTTC. Its translation is CASGPGALSYNEQFF.

This clonotype was counted only a few times. The V and J genes are TRBV7-9 and TRBJ1-2; maybe TRBD1 (5 bases). Trimming shortened V by 0 bases and J by 5 bases, and 13 bases separated the two germline ends. Germline V lookup: CDR1 SEHNR, CDR2 FQNEAQ (reference sequence). The CDR3 has 15 amino acids. The CDR3 region is CASSLALDSLYGYTF. For the CDR3, the DNA is TGTGCCAGCAGCTTAGCCCTCGACAGTTTGTATGGCTACACCTTC. The full variable domain, its missing parts supplied by reference TRBV7-9 and TRBJ1-2, is DTGVSQNPRHKITKRGQNVTFRCDPISEHNRLYWYRQTLGQGPEFLTYFQNEAQLEKSRLLSDRFSAERPKGSFSTLEIQRTEQGDSAMYLCASSLALDSLYGYTFGSGTRLTVV.

CDR3 sequence reads: CASSPGPLSYTF. In DNA form, the CDR3 reads TGTGCCAGCAGCCCAGGGCCTCTGAGCTACACCTTC. The rearrangement links TRBV7-8 to TRBJ1-2, with D possibly being TRBD1 (5 bases). V was pared by 5 bases and J by 9 bases, with 13 bases between. This CDR3 comprises 12 residues. Germline V gene lookup returns CDR1 SGHVS and CDR2 FQNEAQ.

This clonotype is a singleton in its sample. This rearrangement joins TRBV3-1 to TRBJ2-1; 13 bases agree with TRBD2. CDR1 LGHDT and CDR2 YNNKEL come from the germline V gene (reference sequence). CDR3 length equals 18 residues. Germline trimming cut 1 base from V and 6 bases from J; bases unmatched to any gene: 9. CDR3 sequence: CASSQGLAGGSPCNEQFF. CDR3 sequence (DNA): TGTGCCAGCAGCCAAGGACTAGCGGGGGGCTCACCCTGCAATGAGCAGTTCTTC.

On this clonotype itself: Mismatch with germline at one junction end may stem from a read error. V usage is TRBV7-3 and J usage is TRBJ2-1, with 8 bases fitting TRBD1. This CDR3 is 16 amino acids long. Germline V gene sequence: CDR1 SGHTA, CDR2 FQGTGA. The CDR3 loop reads CVSSLYIDRGGNEQFF. CDR3 nucleotide sequence: TGTGTCAGCAGCCTCTACATCGACAGGGGTGGCAATGAGCAGTTCTTC.

As for this clonotype: A junction boundary mismatches the germline segment, possibly from a read error. The V and J genes are TRBV3-1 and TRBJ1-5; weak D call: TRBD1 (6 bases). Germline CDR1 reads LGHDT; CDR2 reads YNNKEL (reference sequence). This CDR3 spans 16 amino acids. CDR3 region: CASSPGQLGGNRPQHF. The CDR3 DNA reads TGTGCCAGCAGCCCAGGACAGTTGGGGGGCAATCGGCCCCAGCATTTT.

The sample holds a few counts of this clonotype. The chain links TRBV6-2 or TRBV6-3 to TRBJ2-5; TRBD1 might be the D (6 bases). The J call may be mistaken, given a closer DNA end match to TRBJ2-7. CDR1 and CDR2 (germline): MNHEY, SVGEGT. This CDR3 region has 14 residues. The CDR3 sequence is CASSYSTGLNEQYF. The CDR3 DNA is TGTGCCAGCAGTTACTCAACAGGGTTGAACGAGCAGTACTTC.

The chain is built from TRBV5-5 and TRBJ1-2; D might be TRBD1 (5 bases). CDR3 length equals 15 residues. The V gene lost 1 base and the J gene lost 4 bases, with 14 bases spanning the gap. Germline assignment: CDR1 SGHKS and CDR2 YYEKEE (reference sequence). The CDR3 reads CASSLLGAGRYGYTF. Written as DNA, the CDR3 is TGTGCCAGCAGCTTGTTGGGCGCAGGGCGCTATGGCTACACCTTC.

This clonotype was seen only a few times. V usage is TRBV5-1 and J usage is TRBJ2-3; the D is unclear. Germline loops: CDR1 SGHRS, CDR2 YFSETQ. Between the trimmed V and J ends, which lost 0 bases and 2 bases, there was a span of 13 bases. This CDR3 is 16 amino acids long. DNA of the CDR3: TGCGCCAGCAGCTTGGCAGGAAGGTGGGACACAGATACGCAGTATTTT. Its protein product is CASSLAGRWDTDTQYF.

In this sample, this clonotype turned up a few times. The chain combines TRBV7-2 with TRBJ2-5; TRBD1 matches 7 bases. The CDR3 has 14 residues. V trimming: 5 bases; J trimming: 5 bases; junction bases outside the gene matches: 8. CDR1 SGHTA and CDR2 FQGNSA come from the germline V gene. CDR3 bases: TGTGCCAGCAGCGGACACAGGGGCGGGGAGACCCAGTACTTC. This encodes CASSGHRGGETQYF.